These 10 T cell receptor beta chains share one sample of origin, sequenced in a study of early T cells in non-severe SARS-CoV-2 infection. TCRdb called the 5' RACE reads again in MiXCR, with one record for every CDR3 protein. The table shows nearly 90,000 distinct CDR3 sequences, with approximately 15% occurring only once. Sequences were obtained from whole blood. The receptors here all came from an adult who was a healthcare worker with PCR-confirmed SARS-CoV-2 infection or an uninfected control (not recorded which).

This clonotype was counted ten times or more. This chain joins TRBV3-1 and TRBJ1-5, with TRBD1 as a possible D gene (5 bases). CDR3 length equals 13 residues. Germline V gene data show CDR1 as LGHDT and CDR2 as YNNKEL (reference sequence). Trimming cost V 3 bases and J 9 bases, with 12 bases left between them. The CDR3 coding sequence is TGTGCCAGCAGCCATCGACAGACATGGCCCCAGCATTTT. This codes for CASSHRQTWPQHF.

The CDR3 sequence is CASSPTLNEQFF. DNA for the CDR3: TGTGCCAGCAGTCCGACCCTCAATGAGCAGTTCTTC. This rearrangement joins TRBV6-2 or TRBV6-3 to TRBJ2-1; D unresolved. The CDR3 is made up of 12 amino acids. The V and J ends lost 5 bases and 6 bases respectively, with 8 bases between them. Germline V CDR1 and CDR2: MNHEY, SVGEGT.

V usage is TRBV29-1 and J usage is TRBJ2-7, with TRBD2 matching 8 bases. V lost 6 bases to trimming and J lost 0 bases; unmatched junction nucleotides: 4. Germline CDR1 and CDR2: SQVTM and ANQGSEA. The CDR3 length is 13 residues. CDR3 amino acids: CSVETSDSYEQYF. CDR3 nucleotide sequence: TGCAGCGTAGAGACTAGCGACTCCTACGAGCAGTACTTC.

The chain joins TRBV5-1 to TRBJ1-2, with a weak D call TRBD1 (6 bases). From germline, CDR1 is SGHRS and CDR2 YFSETQ. The CDR3 spans 14 residues. The ends were cut back, 3 bases at V and 4 bases at J, with 13 bases in the middle. The CDR3 here is CASSSGTPVYGYTF. The CDR3 region has the DNA TGCGCCAGCAGCTCCGGGACACCCGTCTATGGCTACACCTTC.

This clonotype was counted between two and nine times. This chain links TRBV7-7 with TRBJ2-1; TRBD2 might be the D (5 bases). This CDR3 is 14 amino acids long. CDR1 is SSHAT, CDR2 FNYEAQ, per germline (reference sequence). The V end was cut by 5 bases, the J end by 6 bases, with 14 bases between. This CDR3 reads CASSPPAAGNEQFF. CDR3 nucleotide sequence: TGTGCCAGCAGCCCCCCCGCCGCGGGCAATGAGCAGTTCTTC.

The V and J genes are TRBV28 and TRBJ2-1; 11 nucleotides agree with TRBD2. Unmatched junction bases numbered 8, after V lost 6 bases and J lost 7 bases. The CDR3 spans 15 residues. The germline V gene encodes CDR1 MDHEN and CDR2 SYDVKM. In nucleotides, the CDR3 is TGTGCCAGCAGGATAGCGGGAGGGCCTAGGAATGAGCAGTTCTTC. This encodes CASRIAGGPRNEQFF.

The sample holds a few counts of this clonotype. The chain joins TRBV11-2 to TRBJ2-1; 13 bases map to TRBD2. The germline CDR1 and CDR2 sequences are SGHAT and FQNNGV. This CDR3 is built from 17 residues. Losses at the gene ends were 5 bases for V and 9 bases for J; bases not matched to a gene: 13. CDR3 in DNA: TGTGCCAGCAGCCCACGGAGGACTAGCGGGAGAAGTTCTGAGCAGTTCTTC. It encodes CASSPRRTSGRSSEQFF.

CDR3 region: CASSFDRGLKDTQYF. In DNA form, the CDR3 reads TGTGCCAGCAGCTTCGACAGGGGGTTAAAAGATACGCAGTATTTT. The genes are TRBV7-3 and TRBJ2-3; 9 bases map to TRBD1. Germline CDR1 and CDR2: SGHTA and FQGTGA. Unmatched junction bases numbered 6, after V lost 3 bases and J lost 5 bases. This CDR3 is built from 15 residues. Looking up the rest from reference TRBV7-3 and TRBJ2-3 gives the full variable domain: GAGVSQTPSNKVTEKGKYVELRCDPISGHTALYWYRQSLGQGPEFLIYFQGTGAADDSGLPNDRFFAVRPEGSVSTLKIQRTERGDSAVYLCASSFDRGLKDTQYFGPGTRLTVL.

This clonotype was seen more than once but under ten times. The V gene is TRBV20-1, the J gene TRBJ2-1, with 8 bases matching TRBD2. The CDR3 spans 14 residues. V lost 6 bases and J lost 7; bases outside the gene matches: 11. Germline-derived CDR1 and CDR2 are DFQATT and SNEGSKA (reference sequence). CDR3 bases: TGCAGTGCACCCGGGACTAGATTTTGGAATGAGCAGTTCTTC. This codes for CSAPGTRFWNEQFF.

This clonotype has just a few counts. The J gene is TRBJ2-7, the V gene TRBV2; no reliable D call. The CDR3 contains 12 residues. The germline V and J ends were trimmed by 7 bases and 3 bases, with 10 bases remaining between them. Germline values: CDR1 SNHLY, CDR2 FYNNEI. DNA of the CDR3: TGTGCCAGCACCGGGTCGGGCTACGAGCAGTACTTC. The encoded protein is CASTGSGYEQYF.